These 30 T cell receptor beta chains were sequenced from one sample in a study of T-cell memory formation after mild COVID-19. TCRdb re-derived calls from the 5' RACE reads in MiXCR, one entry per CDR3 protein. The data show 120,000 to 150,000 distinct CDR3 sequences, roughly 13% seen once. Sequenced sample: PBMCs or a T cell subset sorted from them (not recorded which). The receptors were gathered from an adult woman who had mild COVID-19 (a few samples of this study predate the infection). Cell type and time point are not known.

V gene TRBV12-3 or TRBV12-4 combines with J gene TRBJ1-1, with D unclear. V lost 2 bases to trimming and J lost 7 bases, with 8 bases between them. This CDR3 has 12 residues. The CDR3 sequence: CASSLTSVEAFF. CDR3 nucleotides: TGTGCCAGCAGTTTAACGTCTGTTGAAGCTTTCTTT.

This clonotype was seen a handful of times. CDR3 loop: CASTQLLERGQEGSPLHF. CDR3 nucleotide sequence: TGTGCCAGCACACAGTTACTCGAGAGGGGCCAGGAAGGTTCACCCCTCCACTTT. This chain joins TRBV6-5 and TRBJ1-6; TRBD1 might be the D (5 bases). V was clipped by 7 bases and J by 9 bases, with 28 bases between them. Germline CDR1 and CDR2: MNHEY and SVGAGI. The CDR3 runs 18 residues.

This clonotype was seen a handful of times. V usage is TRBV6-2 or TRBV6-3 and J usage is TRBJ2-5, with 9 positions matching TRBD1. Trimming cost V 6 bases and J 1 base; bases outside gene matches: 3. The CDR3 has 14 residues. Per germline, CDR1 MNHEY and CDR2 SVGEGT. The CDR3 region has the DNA TGTGCCAGCAGAGACAGGGGGATCCAAGAGACCCAGTACTTC. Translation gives CASRDRGIQETQYF.

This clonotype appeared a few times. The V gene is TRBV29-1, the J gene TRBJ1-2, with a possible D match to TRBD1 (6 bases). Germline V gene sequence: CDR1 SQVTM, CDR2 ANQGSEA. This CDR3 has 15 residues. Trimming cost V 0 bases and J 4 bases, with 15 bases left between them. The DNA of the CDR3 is TGCAGCGTTGAAGAACCCCAGGGGACCCCCTATGGCTACACCTTC. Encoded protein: CSVEEPQGTPYGYTF.

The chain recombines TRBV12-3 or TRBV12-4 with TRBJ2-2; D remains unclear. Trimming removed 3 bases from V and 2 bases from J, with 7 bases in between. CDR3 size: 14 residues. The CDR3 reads CASSFRENTGELFF. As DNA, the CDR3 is TGTGCCAGCAGTTTCCGTGAAAACACCGGGGAGCTGTTTTTT.

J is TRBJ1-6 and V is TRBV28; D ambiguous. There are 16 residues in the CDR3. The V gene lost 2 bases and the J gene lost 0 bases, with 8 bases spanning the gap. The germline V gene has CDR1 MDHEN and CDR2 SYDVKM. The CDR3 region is CASSLLGSSYNSPLHF. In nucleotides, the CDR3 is TGTGCCAGCAGTTTACTGGGGAGCTCCTATAATTCACCCCTCCACTTT.

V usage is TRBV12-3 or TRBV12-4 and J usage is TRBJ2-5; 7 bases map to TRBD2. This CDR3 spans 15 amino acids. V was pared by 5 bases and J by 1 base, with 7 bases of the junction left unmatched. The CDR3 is CASSPSLAVQETQYF. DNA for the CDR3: TGTGCCAGCAGTCCCAGTCTAGCGGTCCAAGAGACCCAGTACTTC.

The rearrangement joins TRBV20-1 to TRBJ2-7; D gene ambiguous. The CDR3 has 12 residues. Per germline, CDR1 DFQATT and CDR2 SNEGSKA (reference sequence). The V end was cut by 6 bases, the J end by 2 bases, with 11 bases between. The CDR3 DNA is TGCAGTGCCTCCACAGAAACCTACGAGCAGTACTTC. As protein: CSASTETYEQYF.

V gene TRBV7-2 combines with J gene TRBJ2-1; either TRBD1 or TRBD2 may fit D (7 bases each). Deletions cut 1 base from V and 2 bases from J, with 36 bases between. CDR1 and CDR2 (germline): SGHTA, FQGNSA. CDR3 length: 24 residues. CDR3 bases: TGTGCCAGCAGCTTAGAAGTAGTAATTGTCGACAGGGTGATCCTAGCGGACACCTACAATGAGCAGTTCTTC. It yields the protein CASSLEVVIVDRVILADTYNEQFF.

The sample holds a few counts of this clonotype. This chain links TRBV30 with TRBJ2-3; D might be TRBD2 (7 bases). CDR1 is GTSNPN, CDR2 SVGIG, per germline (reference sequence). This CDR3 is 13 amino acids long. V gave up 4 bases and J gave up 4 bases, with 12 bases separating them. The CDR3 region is CAWTRGGPDTQYF. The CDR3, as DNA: TGTGCCTGGACTAGGGGGGGGCCAGATACGCAGTATTTT.

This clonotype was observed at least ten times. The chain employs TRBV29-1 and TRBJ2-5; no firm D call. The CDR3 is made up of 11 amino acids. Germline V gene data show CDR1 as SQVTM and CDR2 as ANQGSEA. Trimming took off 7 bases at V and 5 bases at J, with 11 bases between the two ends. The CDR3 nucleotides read TGCAGCGGTACCGACGGGGAGACCCAGTACTTC. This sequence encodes CSGTDGETQYF.

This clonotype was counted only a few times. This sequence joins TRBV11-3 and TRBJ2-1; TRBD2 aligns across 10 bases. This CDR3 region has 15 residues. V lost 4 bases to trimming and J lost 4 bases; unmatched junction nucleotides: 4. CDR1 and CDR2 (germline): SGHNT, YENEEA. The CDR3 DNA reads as TGTGCCAGCAGCTCGACTAGCGGGTTGTACAATGAGCAGTTCTTC. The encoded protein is CASSSTSGLYNEQFF.

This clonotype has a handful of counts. CDR3 region: CASSRYEQYF. The DNA for the CDR3 is TGTGCCAGCAGCCGGTACGAGCAGTACTTC. J is TRBJ2-7 and V is TRBV12-3 or TRBV12-4; D not certain. The ends were cut back, 6 bases at V and 4 bases at J, with 4 bases in the middle. The CDR3 has 10 amino acids.

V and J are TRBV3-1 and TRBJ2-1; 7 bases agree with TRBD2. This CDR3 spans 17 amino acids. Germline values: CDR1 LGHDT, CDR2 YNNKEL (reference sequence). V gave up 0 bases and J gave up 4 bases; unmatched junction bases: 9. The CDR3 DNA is TGTGCCAGCAGCCAAGAGTCGGCGGGGGTTGTTTACAATGAGCAGTTCTTC. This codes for CASSQESAGVVYNEQFF.

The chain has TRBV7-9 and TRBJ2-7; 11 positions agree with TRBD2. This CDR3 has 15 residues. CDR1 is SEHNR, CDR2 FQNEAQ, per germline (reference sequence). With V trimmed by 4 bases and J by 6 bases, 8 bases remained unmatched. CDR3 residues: CASSSGTSGRGEQYF. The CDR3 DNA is TGTGCCAGCAGCTCCGGGACTAGCGGTCGAGGCGAGCAGTACTTC.

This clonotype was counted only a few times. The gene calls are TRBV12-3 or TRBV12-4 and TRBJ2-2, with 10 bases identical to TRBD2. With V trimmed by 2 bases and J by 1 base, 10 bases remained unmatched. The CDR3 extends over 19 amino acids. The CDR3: CASSLTASGRGGNTGELFF. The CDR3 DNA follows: TGTGCCAGCAGTTTAACGGCTAGCGGGAGAGGGGGGAACACCGGGGAGCTGTTTTTT.

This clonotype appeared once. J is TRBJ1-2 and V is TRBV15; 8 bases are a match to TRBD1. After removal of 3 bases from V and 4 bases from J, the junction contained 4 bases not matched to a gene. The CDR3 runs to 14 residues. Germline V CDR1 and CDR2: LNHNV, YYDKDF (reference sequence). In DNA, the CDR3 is TGTGCCACCAGCAGCCCAGGGGGCCTCTATGGCTACACCTTC. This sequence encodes CATSSPGGLYGYTF.

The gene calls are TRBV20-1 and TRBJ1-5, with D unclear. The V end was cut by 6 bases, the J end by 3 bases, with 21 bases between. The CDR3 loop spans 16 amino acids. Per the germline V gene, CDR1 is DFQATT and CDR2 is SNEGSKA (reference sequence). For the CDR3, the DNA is TGCAGTGCCGCTTCGCTTAGGGTGGAATACAATCAGCCCCAGCATTTT. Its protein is CSAASLRVEYNQPQHF.

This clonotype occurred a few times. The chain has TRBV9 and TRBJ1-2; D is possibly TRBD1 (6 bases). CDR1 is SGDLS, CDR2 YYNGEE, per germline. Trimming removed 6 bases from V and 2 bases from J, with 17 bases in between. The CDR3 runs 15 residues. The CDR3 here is CASTPWDTSNYGYTF. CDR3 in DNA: TGTGCCAGCACCCCTTGGGACACTTCAAACTATGGCTACACCTTC.

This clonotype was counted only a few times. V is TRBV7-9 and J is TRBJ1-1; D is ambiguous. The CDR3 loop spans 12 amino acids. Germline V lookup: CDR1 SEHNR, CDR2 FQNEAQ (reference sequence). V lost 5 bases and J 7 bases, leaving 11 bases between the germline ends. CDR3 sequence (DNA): TGTGCCAGCAGCCCTACGGGGTATGAAGCTTTCTTT. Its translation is CASSPTGYEAFF.

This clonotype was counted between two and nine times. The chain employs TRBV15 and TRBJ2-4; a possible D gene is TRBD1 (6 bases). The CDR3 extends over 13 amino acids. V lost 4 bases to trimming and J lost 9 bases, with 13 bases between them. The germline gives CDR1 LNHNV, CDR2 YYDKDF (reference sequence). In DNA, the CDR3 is TGTGCCACCAGCATAGCAGGGGTTGGCATTCAGTACTTC. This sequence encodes CATSIAGVGIQYF.

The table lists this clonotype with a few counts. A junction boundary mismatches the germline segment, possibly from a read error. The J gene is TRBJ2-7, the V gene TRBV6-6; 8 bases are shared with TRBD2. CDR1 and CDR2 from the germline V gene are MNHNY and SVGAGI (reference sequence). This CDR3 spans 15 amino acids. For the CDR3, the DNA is TGTGCCAGCACTGAGAGCGGGAGACTCTCCAACGAGCAGTACTTC. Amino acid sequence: CASTESGRLSNEQYF.

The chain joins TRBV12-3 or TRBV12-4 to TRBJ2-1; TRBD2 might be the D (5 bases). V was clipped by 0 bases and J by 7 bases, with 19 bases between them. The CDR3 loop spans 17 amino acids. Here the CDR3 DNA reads TGTGCCAGCAGTTTAGCGGTATGGACTCCCTTTTTAAATGAGCAGTTCTTC. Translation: CASSLAVWTPFLNEQFF.

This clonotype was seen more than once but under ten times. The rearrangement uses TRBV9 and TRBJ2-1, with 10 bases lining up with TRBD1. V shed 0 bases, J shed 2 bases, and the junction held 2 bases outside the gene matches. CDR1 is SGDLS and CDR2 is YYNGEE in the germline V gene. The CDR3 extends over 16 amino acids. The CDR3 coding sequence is TGTGCCAGCAGCGTAGACGGGACAGGGGCCTACAATGAGCAGTTCTTC. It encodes CASSVDGTGAYNEQFF.

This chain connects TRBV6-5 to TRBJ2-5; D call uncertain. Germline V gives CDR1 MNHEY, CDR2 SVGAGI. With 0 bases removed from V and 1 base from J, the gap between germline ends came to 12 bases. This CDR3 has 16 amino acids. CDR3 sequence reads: CASSYSSSGFQETQYF. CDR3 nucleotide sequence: TGTGCCAGCAGTTACTCGAGTTCGGGTTTCCAAGAGACCCAGTACTTC.

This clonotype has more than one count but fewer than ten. The CDR3 coding sequence is TGTGCCAGCAGCCTCCCGGGGGCGGGACAGCGCACAGATACGCAGTATTTT. As protein: CASSLPGAGQRTDTQYF. The rearrangement uses TRBV7-3 and TRBJ2-3, with D possibly being TRBD1 (7 bases). The ends were cut back, 5 bases at V and 1 base at J, with 19 bases in the middle. Per germline, CDR1 SGHTA and CDR2 FQGTGA. The CDR3 totals 17 residues.

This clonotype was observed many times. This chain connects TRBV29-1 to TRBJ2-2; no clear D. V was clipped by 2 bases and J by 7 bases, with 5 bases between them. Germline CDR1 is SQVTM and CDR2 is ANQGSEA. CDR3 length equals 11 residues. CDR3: CSVERFGELFF. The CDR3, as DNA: TGCAGCGTTGAAAGGTTCGGGGAGCTGTTTTTT.

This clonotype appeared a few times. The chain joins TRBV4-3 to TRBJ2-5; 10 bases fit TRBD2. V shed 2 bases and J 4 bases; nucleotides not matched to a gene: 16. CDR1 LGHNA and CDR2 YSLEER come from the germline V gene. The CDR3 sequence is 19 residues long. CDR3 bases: TGCGCCAGCAGCCAAAATATTCTAGCGGGAGTGAACGAAGGAGAGACCCAGTACTTC. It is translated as CASSQNILAGVNEGETQYF.

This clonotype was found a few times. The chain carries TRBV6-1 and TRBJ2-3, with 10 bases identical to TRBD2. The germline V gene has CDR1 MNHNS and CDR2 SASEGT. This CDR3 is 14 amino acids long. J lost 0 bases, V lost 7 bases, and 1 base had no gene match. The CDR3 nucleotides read TGTGCCAGCATGGGACTAGCGAGCACAGATACGCAGTATTTT. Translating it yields CASMGLASTDTQYF.

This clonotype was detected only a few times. This CDR3 reads CSARGIGHYGYTF. The CDR3 DNA follows: TGCAGTGCTAGAGGCATAGGCCACTATGGCTACACCTTC. The chain joins TRBV20-1 to TRBJ1-2; no clear D gene. Per the germline V gene, CDR1 is DFQATT and CDR2 is SNEGSKA (reference sequence). Trimming took 1 base from V and 3 from J, leaving 9 bases between them. The CDR3 spans 13 residues.